The clone carrying this T cell receptor beta chain has more than one count but fewer than ten. Looked up from germline, CDR1 is SGHDT and CDR2 is YYEEEE. Trimming took 7 bases from V and 1 from J, leaving 8 bases between them. The CDR3 runs 12 residues. The data belong to a study of blood T cell repertoires in COVID-19. Study at large: In each case, the material was cDNA or gDNA derived from T cells, B-cell-depleted T cells, or PBMCs.

Under the authors' procedure: Amplifying reference gene primers gave estimates of nucleated cell counts. TCRdb's copy holds only in-frame clones and misses some; the assay was immunoSEQ multiplex PCR. V, J and clone size derive from that table, while D and trimming were established from the DNA sequence. The sample has over 90,000 clones; approximately 89% are singletons. The sequence came from a human donor in a cohort sampled during active COVID-19. The source material was peripheral blood. The genes are TRBV5-6 and TRBJ1-1; D call uncertain. In DNA, the CDR3 is TGTGCCAGCCATACAACGAACACTGAAGCTTTCTTT. Protein sequence: CASHTTNTEAFF.